The rows below give T cell receptor beta chains drawn from one sample of a study of PD-L1 blockade in urothelial cancer. The table came from immunoSEQ multiplex PCR; TCRdb's copy has only in-frame clones and leaves some out. The data show around 100,000 clones, almost 90% seen once. Sequencing was performed on PBMCs, taken around atezolizumab (anti-PD-L1) treatment. The receptors shown here come from a man aged 55 to 70 with urothelial cancer. Both conserved end residues are part of each CDR3. The D gene is left open where the match is weak. The size entry is marked missing in some rows and otherwise reads once, few, many or a size class.

j_gene	v_gene	d_gene	len	abundance	CDR3aa	CDR3nt
TRBJ1-2	TRBV7-2	TRBD1	17	NA	CASSPQTDLTGIYGYTF	TGTGCCAGCAGCCCCCAGACTGATCTGACAGGGATCTATGGCTACACCTTC
TRBJ2-1	TRBV5-5	NA	15	NA	CASSLDPSPGGEQFF	TGTGCCAGCAGCTTGGATCCATCCCCCGGGGGTGAGCAGTTCTTC
TRBJ1-1	TRBV5-1	NA	14	NA	CASSVITANTEAFF	TGCGCCAGCAGCGTAATTACAGCGAACACTGAAGCTTTCTTT
TRBJ2-5	TRBV11-1	NA	13	NA	CASSSRVRDPQYF	TGTGCCAGCAGCTCGCGCGTCAGGGATCCCCAGTACTTC
TRBJ2-7	TRBV11-2	NA	15	NA	CASRLAAGSSYEQYF	TGTGCCAGCAGACTAGCCGCAGGGTCCTCCTACGAGCAGTACTTC
TRBJ2-7	TRBV7-9	TRBD2	15	NA	CASSRLLAGGYEQYF	TGTGCCAGCAGCAGATTACTAGCGGGAGGGTACGAGCAGTACTTC
TRBJ1-3	TRBV23-1	NA	19	NA	CASSQSAPATAFSGNTIYF	TGCGCCAGCAGCCAATCCGCGCCCGCGACAGCTTTCTCTGGAAACACCATATATTTT
TRBJ2-1	TRBV5-5	TRBD1	15	NA	CASSLVGQVFNEQFF	TGTGCCAGCAGCTTGGTGGGACAGGTATTCAATGAGCAGTTCTTC
TRBJ2-2	TRBV7-2	TRBD2	16	NA	CASSLVAGGYTGELFF	TGTGCCAGCAGCTTAGTGGCGGGAGGGTACACCGGGGAGCTGTTTTTT
TRBJ2-7	TRBV4-2	NA	14	NA	CASSQVAISYEQYF	TGTGCCAGCAGCCAAGTTGCGATCTCCTACGAGCAGTACTTC
TRBJ1-2	TRBV4-2	TRBD1	16	NA	CASSQATGQRNYGYTF	TGTGCCAGCAGCCAAGCTACGGGACAGCGTAACTATGGCTACACCTTC
TRBJ2-7	TRBV4-3	TRBD1	14	NA	CASSQAWDSYEQYF	TGCGCCAGCAGCCAAGCCTGGGACAGCTACGAGCAGTACTTC
TRBJ2-7	TRBV30	TRBD1	13	NA	CAGSQQGNYEQYF	TGTGCCGGGAGCCAACAGGGGAACTACGAGCAGTACTTC
TRBJ1-2	TRBV19	NA	12	NA	CASRTTNYGYTF	TGTGCCAGTCGAACAACGAACTATGGCTACACCTTC
TRBJ2-2	TRBV7-2	TRBD1	15	NA	CASSLGTGNTGELFF	TGTGCCAGCAGCTTAGGGACAGGGAACACCGGGGAGCTGTTTTTT
TRBJ2-5	TRBV19	TRBD2	15	NA	CASSTKRGPQETQYF	TGTGCCAGTAGTACAAAGCGGGGTCCCCAAGAGACCCAGTACTTC
TRBJ2-3	TRBV11-2	TRBD2	15	NA	CASSLRLADTDTQYF	TGTGCCAGCAGCTTACGGCTAGCGGACACAGATACGCAGTATTTT
TRBJ2-5	TRBV5-4	NA	15	NA	CASSSFGVSQETQYF	TGTGCCAGCAGCTCCTTCGGGGTCTCCCAAGAGACCCAGTACTTC
TRBJ2-1	TRBV19	TRBD2	15	NA	CASNPYGGSYNEQFF	TGTGCCAGTAACCCTTACGGGGGGTCCTACAATGAGCAGTTCTTC
TRBJ2-1	TRBV7-2	TRBD2	17	NA	CASSLAGSGSLMDEQFF	TGTGCCAGCAGCTTAGCGGGGAGCGGGAGCCTGATGGATGAGCAGTTCTTC
TRBJ2-1	TRBV2	TRBD1	14	NA	CASIRDRGDNEQFF	TGTGCCAGCATCAGGGACAGGGGTGACAATGAGCAGTTCTTC
TRBJ1-4	TRBV4-2	TRBD1	17	NA	CASSQEAPGQGREKLFF	TGTGCCAGCAGCCAAGAGGCTCCGGGACAGGGCCGAGAAAAACTGTTTTTT
TRBJ2-3	TRBV19	TRBD2	15	NA	CASSIKASGAYTQYF	TGTGCCAGTAGTATAAAGGCTAGCGGGGCCTATACGCAGTATTTT
TRBJ1-3	TRBV19	TRBD1	12	NA	CATRGSGNTIYF	TGTGCCACCAGGGGGTCTGGAAACACCATATATTTT
TRBJ2-1	TRBV7-2	NA	14	once	CASSEGGDYNEQFF	TGTGCCAGCTCAGAGGGCGGGGACTACAATGAGCAGTTCTTC
TRBJ1-1	TRBV6-5	TRBD1	14	NA	CASRKTGGTTEAFF	TGTGCCAGCAGGAAAACAGGGGGGACGACTGAAGCTTTCTTT
TRBJ1-4	TRBV4-2	NA	16	NA	CASSQDVTAINEKLFF	TGTGCCAGCAGCCAAGATGTAACCGCTATTAATGAAAAACTGTTTTTT
TRBJ2-3	TRBV4-3	TRBD1	17	NA	CASSQGDRYASTDTQYF	TGCGCCAGCAGCCAAGGGGACAGGTACGCTAGCACAGATACGCAGTATTTT
TRBJ2-6	TRBV6-6	NA	16	NA	CASSYSSGAGANVLTF	TGTGCCAGCAGTTACTCGTCAGGGGCTGGGGCCAACGTCCTGACTTTC
TRBJ2-4	TRBV10-1	TRBD2	16	NA	CASTPSGELAKNIQYF	TGCGCCAGCACGCCTAGCGGGGAACTAGCCAAAAACATTCAGTACTTC
TRBJ2-7	TRBV6-5	NA	12	NA	CASSYVGGEQYF	TGTGCCAGCAGTTACGTCGGGGGCGAGCAGTACTTC
TRBJ2-5	TRBV19	TRBD1	16	NA	CASSTGQGGREETQYF	TGTGCCAGTAGTACTGGACAGGGGGGTCGGGAAGAGACCCAGTACTTC
TRBJ1-4	TRBV4-3	NA	15	NA	CASSLGGQNNEKLFF	TGCGCCAGCAGCCTCGGAGGACAGAATAATGAAAAACTGTTTTTT
TRBJ1-6	TRBV10-3	NA	14	NA	CAIETDSTNSPLHF	TGTGCCATCGAGACGGACAGTACCAATTCACCCCTCCACTTT
TRBJ2-2	TRBV6-1	TRBD1	15	NA	CASSELGQGAGELFF	TGTGCCAGCAGTGAATTAGGGCAGGGGGCCGGGGAGCTGTTTTTT
TRBJ1-1	TRBV19	NA	13	NA	CATGQTMNTEAFF	TGTGCCACCGGACAGACCATGAACACTGAAGCTTTCTTT
TRBJ1-1	TRBV7-9	NA	13	NA	CASSREGDTEAFF	TGTGCCAGCAGCCGTGAAGGAGACACTGAAGCTTTCTTT
TRBJ2-1	TRBV7-9	NA	12	once	CASSLEGEPQFF	TGTGCCAGCAGCTTAGAAGGGGAACCGCAGTTCTTC
TRBJ1-5	TRBV4-2	NA	15	NA	CASSQDAGAGQPQHF	TGTGCCAGCAGCCAAGATGCGGGGGCGGGTCAGCCCCAGCATTTT
TRBJ2-3	TRBV19	TRBD1	16	NA	CASSSRDRAGADTQYF	TGTGCCAGTAGTTCCCGGGACAGGGCGGGAGCAGATACGCAGTATTTT